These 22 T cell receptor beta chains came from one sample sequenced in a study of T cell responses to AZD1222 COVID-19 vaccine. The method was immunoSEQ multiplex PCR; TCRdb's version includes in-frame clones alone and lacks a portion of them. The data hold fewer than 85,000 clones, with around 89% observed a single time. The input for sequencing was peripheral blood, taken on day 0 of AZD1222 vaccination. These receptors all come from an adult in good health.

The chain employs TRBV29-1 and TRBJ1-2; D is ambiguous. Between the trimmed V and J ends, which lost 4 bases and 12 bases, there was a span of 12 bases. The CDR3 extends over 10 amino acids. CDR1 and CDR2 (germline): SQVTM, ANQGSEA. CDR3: CSVVGQLHTF. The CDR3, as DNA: TGCAGCGTTGTCGGTCAGCTTCACACCTTC.

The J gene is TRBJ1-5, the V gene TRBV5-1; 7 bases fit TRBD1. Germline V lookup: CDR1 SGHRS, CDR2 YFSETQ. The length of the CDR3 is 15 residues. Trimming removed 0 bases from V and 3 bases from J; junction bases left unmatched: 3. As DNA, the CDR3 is TGCGCCAGCAGCTTGGGACAGGGTCCCAATCAGCCCCAGCATTTT. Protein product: CASSLGQGPNQPQHF.

The CDR3: CASSQDVRLAGENEQFF. For the CDR3, the DNA is TGTGCCAGCAGCCAAGATGTGAGGCTAGCGGGGGAAAATGAGCAGTTCTTC. The chain carries TRBV3-1 (or the pseudogene TRBV3-2) and TRBJ2-1, with 10 nucleotides matching TRBD2. J lost 7 bases, V lost 0 bases, and 9 bases had no gene match. The CDR3 runs 17 residues. The germline V gene has CDR1 LGHDT and CDR2 YNNKEL (reference sequence).

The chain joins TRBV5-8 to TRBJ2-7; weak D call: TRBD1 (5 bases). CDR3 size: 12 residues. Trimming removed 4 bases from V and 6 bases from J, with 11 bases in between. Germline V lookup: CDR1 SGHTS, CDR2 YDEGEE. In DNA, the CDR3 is TGTGCCAGCAGCCAACAGGAGACCGAGCAGTACTTC. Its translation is CASSQQETEQYF.

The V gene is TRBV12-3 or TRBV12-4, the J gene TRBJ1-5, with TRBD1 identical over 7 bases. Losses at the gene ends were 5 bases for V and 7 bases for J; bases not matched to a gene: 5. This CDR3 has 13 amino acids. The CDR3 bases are TGTGCCAGCAGTGCCGGGACAGACCAGCCCCAGCATTTT. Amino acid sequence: CASSAGTDQPQHF.

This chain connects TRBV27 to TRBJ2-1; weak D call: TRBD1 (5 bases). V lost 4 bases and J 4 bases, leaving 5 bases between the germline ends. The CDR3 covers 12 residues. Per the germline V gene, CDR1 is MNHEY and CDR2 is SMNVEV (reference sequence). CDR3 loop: CASSSGYNEQFF. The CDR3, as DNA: TGTGCCAGCAGTTCAGGGTACAATGAGCAGTTCTTC.

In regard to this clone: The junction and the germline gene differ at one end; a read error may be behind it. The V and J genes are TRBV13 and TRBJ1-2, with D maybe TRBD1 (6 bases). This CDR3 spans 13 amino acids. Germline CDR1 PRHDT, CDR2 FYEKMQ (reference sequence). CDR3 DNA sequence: TGTGCCAGCAGCCTAGGACAGAACTATGGCTACACCTTC. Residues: CASSLGQNYGYTF.

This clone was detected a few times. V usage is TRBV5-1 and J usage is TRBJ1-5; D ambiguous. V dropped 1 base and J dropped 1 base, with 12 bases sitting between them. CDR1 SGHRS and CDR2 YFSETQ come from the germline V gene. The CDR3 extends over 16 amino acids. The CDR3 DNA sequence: TGCGCCAGCAGCTTGAATGGGGTCGGGAGCAATCAGCCCCAGCATTTT. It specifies CASSLNGVGSNQPQHF.

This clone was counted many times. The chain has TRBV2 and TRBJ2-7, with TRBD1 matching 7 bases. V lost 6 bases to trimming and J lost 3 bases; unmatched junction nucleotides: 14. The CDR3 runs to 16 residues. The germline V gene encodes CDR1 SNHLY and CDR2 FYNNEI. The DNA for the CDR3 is TGTGCCAGCAGAGGACAGGTATCCCCAGTCTACTACGAGCAGTACTTC. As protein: CASRGQVSPVYYEQYF.

The CDR3 reads CASSLFYLGEKLFF. The CDR3 nucleotides read TGTGCCAGCAGCTTGTTTTACCTTGGTGAAAAACTGTTTTTT. V is TRBV5-8 and J is TRBJ1-4, with D unresolved. Germline V lookup: CDR1 SGHTS, CDR2 YDEGEE. The CDR3 totals 14 residues. Trimming removed 1 base at V and 7 bases at J, with 11 bases between. The full variable domain, with the rest looked up from reference TRBV5-8 and TRBJ1-4, is EAGVTQSPTHLIKTRGQQATLRCSPISGHTSVYWYQQALGLGLQFLLWYDEGEERNRGNFPPRFSGRQFPNYSSELNVNALELEDSALYLCASSLFYLGEKLFFGSGTQLSVL.

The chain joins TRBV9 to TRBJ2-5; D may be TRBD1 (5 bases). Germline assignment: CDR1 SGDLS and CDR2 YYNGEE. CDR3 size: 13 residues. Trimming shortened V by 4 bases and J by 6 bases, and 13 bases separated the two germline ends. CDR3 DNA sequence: TGTGCCAGCAGCCCCGGTGGGGCCAAGACCCAGTACTTC. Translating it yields CASSPGGAKTQYF. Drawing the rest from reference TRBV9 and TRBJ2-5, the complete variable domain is DSGVTQTPKHLITATGQRVTLRCSPRSGDLSVYWYQQSLDQGLQFLIQYYNGEERAKGNILERFSAQQFPDLHSELNLSSLELGDSALYFCASSPGGAKTQYFGPGTRLLVL.

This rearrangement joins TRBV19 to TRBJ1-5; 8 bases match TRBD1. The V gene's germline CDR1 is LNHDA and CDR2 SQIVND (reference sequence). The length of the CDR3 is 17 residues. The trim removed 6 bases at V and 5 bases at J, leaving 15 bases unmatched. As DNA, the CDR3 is TGTGCCAGTAGCAGTATCTCCCCAGGGGGCAGGCATCAGCCCCAGCATTTT. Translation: CASSSISPGGRHQPQHF. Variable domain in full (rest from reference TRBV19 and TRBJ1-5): DGGITQSPKYLFRKEGQNVTLSCEQNLNHDAMYWYRQDPGQGLRLIYYSQIVNDFQKGDIAEGYSVSREKKESFPLTVTSAQKNPTAFYLCASSSISPGGRHQPQHFGDGTRLSIL.

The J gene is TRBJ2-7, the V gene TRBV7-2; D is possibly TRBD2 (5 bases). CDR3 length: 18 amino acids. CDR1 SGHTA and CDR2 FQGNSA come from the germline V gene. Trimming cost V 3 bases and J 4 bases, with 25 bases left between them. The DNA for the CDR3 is TGTGCCAGCAGCTTGGGGTCCTTCGGGGTGGGAGTTGGTTACGAGCAGTACTTC. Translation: CASSLGSFGVGVGYEQYF.

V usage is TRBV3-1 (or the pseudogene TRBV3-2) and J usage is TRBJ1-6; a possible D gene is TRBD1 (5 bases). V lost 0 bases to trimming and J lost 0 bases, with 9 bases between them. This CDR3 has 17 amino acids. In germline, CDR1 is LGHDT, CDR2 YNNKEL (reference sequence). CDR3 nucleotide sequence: TGTGCCAGCAGCCAAGACGGGGGGAGCTCCTATAATTCACCCCTCCACTTT. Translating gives CASSQDGGSSYNSPLHF.

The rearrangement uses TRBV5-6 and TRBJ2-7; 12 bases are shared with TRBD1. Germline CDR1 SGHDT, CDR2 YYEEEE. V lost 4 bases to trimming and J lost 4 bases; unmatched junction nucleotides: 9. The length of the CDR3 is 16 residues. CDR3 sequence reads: CASSPGVGQGAYEQYF. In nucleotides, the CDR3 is TGTGCCAGCAGCCCTGGCGTGGGACAGGGGGCTTACGAGCAGTACTTC.

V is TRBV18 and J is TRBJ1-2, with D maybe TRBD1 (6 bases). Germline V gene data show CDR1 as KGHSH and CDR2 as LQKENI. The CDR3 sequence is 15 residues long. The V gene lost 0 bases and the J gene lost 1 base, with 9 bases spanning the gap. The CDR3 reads CASSPPRTDNYGYTF. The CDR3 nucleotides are TGTGCCAGCTCACCACCCCGGACAGATAACTATGGCTACACCTTC.

The CDR3 nucleotides read TGTGCCAGCTCACTCCGACTAGCGGGAGGAATCGGGGAGCTGTTTTTT. This translates into CASSLRLAGGIGELFF. V is TRBV18 and J is TRBJ2-2; 13 nucleotides match TRBD2. The CDR3 consists of 16 residues. The trim removed 4 bases at V and 7 bases at J, leaving 6 bases unmatched. Germline CDR1 and CDR2: KGHSH and LQKENI. Variable domain in full (rest from reference TRBV18 and TRBJ2-2): NAGVMQNPRHLVRRRGQEARLRCSPMKGHSHVYWYRQLPEEGLKFMVYLQKENIIDESGMPKERFSAEFPKEGPSILRIQQVVRGDSAAYFCASSLRLAGGIGELFFGEGSRLTVL.

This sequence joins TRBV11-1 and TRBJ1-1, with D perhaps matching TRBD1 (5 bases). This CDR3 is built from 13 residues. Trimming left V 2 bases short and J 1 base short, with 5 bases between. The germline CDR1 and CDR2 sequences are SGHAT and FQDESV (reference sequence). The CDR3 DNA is TGTGCCAGCAGCTTAACAGGGAACACTGAAGCTTTCTTT. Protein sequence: CASSLTGNTEAFF. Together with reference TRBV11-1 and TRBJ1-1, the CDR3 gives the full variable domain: EAEVAQSPRYKITEKSQAVAFWCDPISGHATLYWYRQILGQGPELLVQFQDESVVDDSQLPKDRFSAERLKGVDSTLKIQPAELGDSAMYLCASSLTGNTEAFFGQGTRLTVV.

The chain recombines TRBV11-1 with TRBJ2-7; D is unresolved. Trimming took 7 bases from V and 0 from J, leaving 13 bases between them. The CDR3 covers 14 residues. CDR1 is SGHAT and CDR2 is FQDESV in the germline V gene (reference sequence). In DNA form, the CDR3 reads TGTGCCAGCACCCTATCGCCAATCTCCTACGAGCAGTACTTC. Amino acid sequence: CASTLSPISYEQYF.

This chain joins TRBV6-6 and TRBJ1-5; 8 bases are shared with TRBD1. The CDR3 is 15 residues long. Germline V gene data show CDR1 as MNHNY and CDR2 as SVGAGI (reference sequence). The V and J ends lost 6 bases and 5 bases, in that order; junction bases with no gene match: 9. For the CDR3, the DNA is TGTGCCAGCAGCTACAGTCCAGGGGGCGATCAGCCCCAGCATTTT. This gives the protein CASSYSPGGDQPQHF.

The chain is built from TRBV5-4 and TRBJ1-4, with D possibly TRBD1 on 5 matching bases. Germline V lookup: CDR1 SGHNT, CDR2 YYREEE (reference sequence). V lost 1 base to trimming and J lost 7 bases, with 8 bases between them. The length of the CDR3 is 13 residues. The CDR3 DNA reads TGTGCCAGCAGCTTGTTAGGGGTTGAAAAACTGTTTTTT. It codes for CASSLLGVEKLFF. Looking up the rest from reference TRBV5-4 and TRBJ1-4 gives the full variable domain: ETGVTQSPTHLIKTRGQQVTLRCSSQSGHNTVSWYQQALGQGPQFIFQYYREEENGRGNFPPRFSGLQFPNYSSELNVNALELDDSALYLCASSLLGVEKLFFGSGTQLSVL.

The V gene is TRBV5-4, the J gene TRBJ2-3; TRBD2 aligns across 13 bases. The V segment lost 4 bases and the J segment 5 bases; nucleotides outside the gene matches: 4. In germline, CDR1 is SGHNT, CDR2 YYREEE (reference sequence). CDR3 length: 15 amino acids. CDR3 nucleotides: TGTGCCAGCAGCCGGACTAGCGGGAGACTAGATACGCAGTATTTT. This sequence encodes CASSRTSGRLDTQYF.